These 3 T cell receptor beta chains share one sample of origin, sequenced in a study of T cells in Graves' hyperthyroidism and ophthalmopathy. TCR beta CDR3 regions were amplified from RNA. The HTBI set primed first-round TCR CDR3 RT-PCR. TCRdb reanalysed the multiplex PCR reads using MiXCR and keeps one entry per CDR3 protein. The top ten hold around 21% of the sample, which has some 380,000 distinct CDR3 sequences, less than 15% seen once. Material for sequencing was blood. These TCRs come from a young man with Graves' hyperthyroidism that later progressed to Graves' ophthalmopathy.

This clonotype was seen a few times. The chain uses TRBV19 and TRBJ2-1; TRBD1 matches 9 bases. Germline V gene data show CDR1 as LNHDA and CDR2 as SQIVND (reference sequence). The CDR3 has 14 amino acids. The J segment lost 11 bases and the V segment lost 8 bases, leaving 13 bases of the junction unmatched. The CDR3 sequence is CASLRTGTGFQQFF. CDR3 coding DNA: TGTGCCAGTCTGCGCACCGGGACAGGGTTCCAGCAGTTCTTC.

This clonotype was seen ten or more times. The chain couples TRBV20-1 to TRBJ1-1; the D gene is possibly TRBD1 (5 bases). Looked up from germline, CDR1 is DFQATT and CDR2 is SNEGSKA (reference sequence). The CDR3 contains 15 residues. V lost 5 bases and J 3 bases, leaving 19 bases between the germline ends. CDR3 in DNA: TGCAGTGCTCCCTCACCCAGGGAGGGGCACACTGAAGCTTTCTTT. Amino acids: CSAPSPREGHTEAFF.

This clonotype was detected ten times or more. The chain uses TRBV28 and TRBJ1-1, with D hard to call. Deletions cut 3 bases from V and 3 bases from J, with 11 bases between. Germline CDR1 is MDHEN and CDR2 is SYDVKM. The CDR3 covers 14 residues. CDR3 nucleotides: TGTGCCAGCAGTTTTAGAGGGAGGCACACTGAAGCTTTCTTT. Residues: CASSFRGRHTEAFF.